What follows are 4 T cell receptor beta chains derived from one specimen sequenced in a study of T-cell reconstitution after alpha-beta-depleted transplantation in children. Molecular barcoding with unique molecular identifiers was used for the TCRbeta library. TCRdb used MiXCR to reprocess the PCR reads, holding one entry per CDR3 protein. In the table there are 250,000 to 300,000 distinct CDR3 sequences, 10% of which are singletons. Source: PBMCs, taken before TCRalphabeta/CD19-depleted stem cell transplant. The receptors derive from a boy under two years old with acute myeloid leukemia, due to receive a stem cell transplant.

To note about this clonotype: This clone may be a read error of a much larger clone one base away. This chain uses TRBV29-1 with TRBJ2-1, with 11 bases lining up with TRBD2. This CDR3 contains 17 residues. Trimming took 0 bases from V and 5 from J; bases not matched to a gene: 9. Per the germline V gene, CDR1 is SQVTM and CDR2 is ANQGSEA. DNA of the CDR3: TGCAGCGTTGAAGATAGTAGCGGGAGGGCCTCGGACAATGAGCAGTTCTTC. Translating gives CSVEDSSGRASDNEQFF.

This clonotype was detected ten times or more. The genes are TRBV5-1 and TRBJ1-1; no clear D. Between the trimmed V and J ends, which lost 5 bases and 0 bases, there was a span of 14 bases. Germline V gene data show CDR1 as SGHRS and CDR2 as YFSETQ. This CDR3 contains 15 residues. In nucleotides, the CDR3 is TGCGCCAGCAGATCGGACCAGGCCATGAACACTGAAGCTTTCTTT. It codes for CASRSDQAMNTEAFF.

This chain links TRBV4-3 with TRBJ2-1; unclear D gene. The V end lost 1 base, the J end lost 8 bases, and 12 bases lay between the germline ends. The CDR3 covers 14 residues. Germline V gives CDR1 LGHNA, CDR2 YSLEER. The CDR3 DNA is TGCGCCAGCAGCCAAGGACCGCTAGGCTATGAGCAGTTCTTC. Encoded protein: CASSQGPLGYEQFF.

This clonotype was found many times. The rearrangement links TRBV9 to TRBJ2-3; D uncertain. The CDR3 is 14 amino acids. Germline V gene data show CDR1 as SGDLS and CDR2 as YYNGEE. The germline V and J ends were trimmed by 0 bases and 2 bases, with 7 bases remaining between them. CDR3 region: CASSVEGNTDTQYF. The CDR3 nucleotides read TGTGCCAGCAGCGTAGAAGGGAACACAGATACGCAGTATTTT.